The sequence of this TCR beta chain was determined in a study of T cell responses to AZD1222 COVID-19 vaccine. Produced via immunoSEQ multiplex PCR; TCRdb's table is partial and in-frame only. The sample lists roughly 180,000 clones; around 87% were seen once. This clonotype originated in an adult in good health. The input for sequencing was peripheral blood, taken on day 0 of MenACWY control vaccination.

For the CDR3, the DNA is TGTGCCAGCAGTTTCATCGGACTAGCGGGAGGCAATGAGCAGTTCTTC. This translates into CASSFIGLAGGNEQFF. This sequence joins TRBV28 and TRBJ2-1; TRBD2 matches 14 bases. Trimming removed 3 bases from V and 6 bases from J; junction bases left unmatched: 4. This CDR3 contains 16 residues. In germline, CDR1 is MDHEN, CDR2 SYDVKM.